The 28 T cell receptor beta chains presented below share a single source sample, sequenced in a study of T cells in localized non-small cell lung cancer (dated by TCRdb to the early 2020s). The method was the immunoSEQ multiplex PCR assay. This is the immuneACCESS table as TCRdb keeps it, with only in-frame sequences that have V and J called. A part of the clones is gone; compared with another copy, unresolved V genes explain less than half, and the rest is unexplained. This sample has tens of thousands of clones in its table, and 89% of those were observed once. The ten largest clones represent about a tenth of the sample. This sample comprised peripheral blood, obtained before any cancer treatment. The source of these receptors is a woman aged 40 to 75 with stage I lung adenocarcinoma.

The chain joins TRBV4-2 to TRBJ2-3; no clear D gene. Per germline, CDR1 LGHNA and CDR2 YNFKEQ. The CDR3 contains 12 residues. The ends were cut back, 0 bases at V and 8 bases at J, with 6 bases in the middle. CDR3 loop: CASSQDGVTQYF. The CDR3 DNA follows: TGTGCCAGCAGCCAAGATGGTGTTACGCAGTATTTT.

J is TRBJ1-1 and V is TRBV14, with 8 bases matching TRBD1. Germline V gives CDR1 SGHDN, CDR2 FVKESK. V lost 5 bases to trimming and J lost 8 bases; unmatched junction nucleotides: 16. The CDR3 length is 16 residues. CDR3 amino acids: CASSTGQGEGFREAFF. CDR3 DNA: TGTGCCAGCAGCACCGGACAGGGAGAGGGTTTTCGGGAAGCTTTCTTT.

V is TRBV6-1 and J is TRBJ1-1; 7 bases are shared with TRBD1. This CDR3 is 14 amino acids long. The germline gives CDR1 MNHNS, CDR2 SASEGT. V dropped 4 bases and J dropped 11; count of bases not matched to a gene: 13. The CDR3 nucleotides read TGTGCCAGCAGTGGCACAGGGGTAAGGGTTGCCGCTTTCTTT. Its protein product is CASSGTGVRVAAFF.

V is TRBV9 and J is TRBJ2-7; the match to TRBD1 covers 11 bases. This CDR3 is 15 amino acids long. V gave up 3 bases and J gave up 6 bases; unmatched junction bases: 8. Germline CDR1 reads SGDLS; CDR2 reads YYNGEE. Here the CDR3 reads CASSAGTGGGLEQYF. CDR3 DNA sequence: TGTGCCAGCAGCGCTGGGACAGGGGGAGGCCTCGAGCAGTACTTC.

The chain links TRBV7-9 to TRBJ2-1, with a tentative D call TRBD1 (6 bases). With 4 bases removed from V and 4 bases from J, the gap between germline ends came to 20 bases. From germline, CDR1 is SEHNR and CDR2 FQNEAQ (reference sequence). The CDR3 contains 17 residues. The CDR3 region has the DNA TGTGCCAGCAGCTCCCAGGGGATTAGGACGGCGTACAATGAGCAGTTCTTC. As protein: CASSSQGIRTAYNEQFF.

This chain connects TRBV27 to TRBJ1-5; 8 bases are shared with TRBD1. CDR1 MNHEY and CDR2 SMNVEV come from the germline V gene (reference sequence). With 10 bases clipped from V and 4 bases from J, the junction kept 3 bases outside the gene matches. The CDR3 runs to 12 residues. DNA of the CDR3: TGTGCCACCAGGACAGGGAATCAGCCCCAGCATTTT. Translation: CATRTGNQPQHF.

The J gene is TRBJ1-1, the V gene TRBV11-2; tentative D call: TRBD1 (6 bases). Germline values: CDR1 SGHAT, CDR2 FQNNGV. The CDR3 is made up of 16 amino acids. V lost 1 base and J 1 base, leaving 13 bases between the germline ends. CDR3 bases: TGTGCCAGCAGCTTAGTCTTCGGACAGACGAACACTGAAGCTTTCTTT. Its translation: CASSLVFGQTNTEAFF.

This clone was seen just once. The chain carries TRBV5-4 and TRBJ1-2; TRBD1 matches 11 bases. This CDR3 has 15 amino acids. CDR1 is SGHNT, CDR2 YYREEE, per germline (reference sequence). V was pared by 2 bases and J by 7 bases, with 7 bases of the junction left unmatched. The CDR3 is CASSFRTGGAVGYTF. The CDR3 nucleotides read TGTGCCAGCAGCTTTCGGACAGGGGGCGCGGTTGGCTACACCTTC.

V usage is TRBV18 and J usage is TRBJ2-3; TRBD2 matches at 8 bases. The trim removed 3 bases at V and 2 bases at J, leaving 7 bases unmatched. There are 16 residues in the CDR3. CDR1 is KGHSH and CDR2 is LQKENI in the germline V gene. The DNA for the CDR3 is TGTGCCAGCTCACCCCGGGGTAGCGGGAACACAGATACGCAGTATTTT. This encodes CASSPRGSGNTDTQYF.

This CDR3 is CASSLTGPGNTEAFF. CDR3 bases: TGTGCCAGCAGCTTAACCGGGCCGGGAAACACTGAAGCTTTCTTT. V gene TRBV11-3 combines with J gene TRBJ1-1; D is ambiguous. Germline V gene data show CDR1 as SGHNT and CDR2 as YENEEA. V was cut by 2 bases and J by 2 bases, with 12 bases left in between. The CDR3 is made up of 15 amino acids. Variable domain in full (rest from reference TRBV11-3 and TRBJ1-1): EAGVVQSPRYKIIEKKQPVAFWCNPISGHNTLYWYLQNLGQGPELLIRYENEEAVDDSQLPKDRFSAERLKGVDSTLKIQPAELGDSAVYLCASSLTGPGNTEAFFGQGTRLTVV.

The chain employs TRBV19 and TRBJ2-7; 9 bases are a match to TRBD1. J lost 3 bases, V lost 3 bases, and 0 bases had no gene match. Germline lookup yields CDR1 LNHDA and CDR2 SQIVND (reference sequence). The CDR3 sequence is 13 residues long. CDR3 protein: CASSMGQGYEQYF. CDR3 nucleotide sequence: TGTGCCAGTAGTATGGGACAGGGCTACGAGCAGTACTTC.

The table lists this clone with a few counts. Germline and junction disagree at one end, which may indicate a read error. The rearrangement uses TRBV28 and TRBJ1-2; no clear D gene. The CDR3 totals 11 residues. Germline values: CDR1 MDHEN, CDR2 SYDVKM. This CDR3 is CATSDRKDYTF. In DNA, the CDR3 is TGTGCCACCAGTGACCGGAAGGACTACACCTTC.

This clone was recorded only once. V and J are TRBV28 and TRBJ1-5, with D uncertain. Germline V gene lookup returns CDR1 MDHEN and CDR2 SYDVKM. This CDR3 spans 15 amino acids. V gave up 6 bases and J gave up 3 bases, with 15 bases separating them. The CDR3 spells CASRSPAFDNQPQHF. The DNA of the CDR3 is TGTGCCAGCAGATCCCCGGCCTTCGACAATCAGCCCCAGCATTTT.

V usage is TRBV7-8 and J usage is TRBJ1-5, with D tentatively TRBD1 (6 bases). V lost 3 bases and J lost 1, with 13 bases in between. Germline CDR1 and CDR2: SGHVS and FQNEAQ. The CDR3 is 16 amino acids. The CDR3 region is CASSFRQGLSNQPQHF. CDR3 DNA sequence: TGTGCCAGCAGCTTTCGGCAGGGGTTAAGCAATCAGCCCCAGCATTTT.

The gene calls are TRBV6-5 and TRBJ2-3, with D possibly TRBD1 on 5 matching bases. This CDR3 has 15 amino acids. Trimming pared 3 bases from V and 2 bases from J, leaving 12 bases between. Germline V gene sequence: CDR1 MNHEY, CDR2 SVGAGI. The chain's CDR3 is CASSYKGPHTDTQYF. In DNA form, the CDR3 reads TGTGCCAGCAGTTATAAGGGGCCCCACACAGATACGCAGTATTTT.

The genes are TRBV19 and TRBJ2-2; D gene uncertain. The CDR3 is 13 amino acids. CDR1 LNHDA and CDR2 SQIVND come from the germline V gene (reference sequence). The V end was cut by 6 bases, the J end by 9 bases, with 14 bases between. CDR3 in DNA: TGTGCCAGTAGCAAAGGACGGACCAGGGAGCTGTTTTTT. Residues: CASSKGRTRELFF. The full variable domain, with the rest looked up from reference TRBV19 and TRBJ2-2, is DGGITQSPKYLFRKEGQNVTLSCEQNLNHDAMYWYRQDPGQGLRLIYYSQIVNDFQKGDIAEGYSVSREKKESFPLTVTSAQKNPTAFYLCASSKGRTRELFFGEGSRLTVL.

For the CDR3, the DNA is TGTGCCAGCAGGGACCACGCCTACGAGCAGTACTTC. Amino acids: CASRDHAYEQYF. The chain is built from TRBV28 and TRBJ2-7; D is undetermined. V was trimmed by 6 bases and J by 2 bases, leaving 8 bases between them. The CDR3 is 12 residues long. CDR1 MDHEN and CDR2 SYDVKM come from the germline V gene.

This clone was seen more than once but under ten times. The rearrangement uses TRBV4-3 and TRBJ1-1; 8 bases agree with TRBD1. Germline lookup yields CDR1 LGHNA and CDR2 YSLEER. Trimming cost V 0 bases and J 3 bases; bases outside gene matches: 3. This CDR3 has 15 residues. For the CDR3, the DNA is TGCGCCAGCAGCCAAGATCAGGGGGCGGACACTGAAGCTTTCTTT. It translates to CASSQDQGADTEAFF.

V gene TRBV5-4 combines with J gene TRBJ2-5, with unresolved D. V was clipped by 0 bases and J by 3 bases, with 12 bases between them. There are 15 residues in the CDR3. Germline V gene data show CDR1 as SGHNT and CDR2 as YYREEE (reference sequence). CDR3 loop: CASSLEARQEETQYF. The CDR3 bases are TGTGCCAGCAGCTTGGAGGCTCGTCAGGAAGAGACCCAGTACTTC.

The sample holds a few counts of this clone. The J gene is TRBJ1-5, the V gene TRBV2; no clear D gene. The germline CDR1 and CDR2 sequences are SNHLY and FYNNEI. The CDR3 has 15 residues. The V and J ends lost 4 bases and 4 bases respectively, with 14 bases between them. CDR3 protein: CASSVKSGFNQPQHF. CDR3 coding DNA: TGTGCCAGCAGTGTTAAGTCAGGTTTTAATCAGCCCCAGCATTTT.

This clone was recorded once. The chain employs TRBV7-2 and TRBJ2-1; 11 bases agree with TRBD2. V shed 1 base, J shed 6 bases, and the junction held 2 bases outside the gene matches. CDR3 size: 15 residues. The germline CDR1 and CDR2 sequences are SGHTA and FQGNSA. CDR3 nucleotides: TGTGCCAGCAGCTTAGATAGCGGGAGGGGCAATGAGCAGTTCTTC. This sequence encodes CASSLDSGRGNEQFF.

This rearrangement joins TRBV4-3 to TRBJ2-1, with 7 bases identical to TRBD2. The CDR3 is made up of 16 amino acids. Germline CDR1 reads LGHNA; CDR2 reads YSLEER. Trimming at V came to 5 bases and at J to 3 bases, leaving 10 bases not matched to a gene. This CDR3 reads CASSTGGGGLYNEQFF. CDR3 DNA: TGCGCCAGCAGCACCGGTGGCGGGGGACTCTACAATGAGCAGTTCTTC.

This clone was detected only once. The rearrangement links TRBV6-6 to TRBJ1-1, with TRBD1 matching 8 bases. The CDR3 is 14 residues long. The germline gives CDR1 MNHNY, CDR2 SVGAGI (reference sequence). V shed 6 bases and J 7 bases; nucleotides not matched to a gene: 10. The CDR3 coding sequence is TGTGCCAGCAGATCGGACAGGGCCGGACTTGAAGCTTTCTTT. Protein: CASRSDRAGLEAFF.

The J gene is TRBJ2-3, the V gene TRBV9; the match to TRBD2 covers 10 bases. Trimming took 3 bases from V and 5 from J; bases not matched to a gene: 3. CDR1 SGDLS and CDR2 YYNGEE come from the germline V gene. The CDR3 has 14 residues. This CDR3 is CASSALAGVDTQYF. Written as DNA, the CDR3 is TGTGCCAGCAGCGCTCTAGCGGGGGTAGATACGCAGTATTTT.

V is TRBV27 and J is TRBJ2-1; 7 bases agree with TRBD1. Germline V CDR1 and CDR2: MNHEY, SMNVEV (reference sequence). The CDR3 loop spans 14 amino acids. V trimming: 8 bases; J trimming: 0 bases; junction bases outside the gene matches: 4. The CDR3 spells CASERQGSYNEQFF. The CDR3 DNA is TGTGCCAGCGAAAGACAGGGCTCCTACAATGAGCAGTTCTTC.

V gene TRBV7-6 combines with J gene TRBJ2-3; D perhaps matches TRBD1 (6 bases). This CDR3 spans 15 amino acids. Germline values: CDR1 SGHVS, CDR2 FNYEAQ. V was clipped by 5 bases and J by 2 bases, with 14 bases between them. In DNA form, the CDR3 reads TGTGCCAGCAGCCCAATACAGGGCGCCACAGATACGCAGTATTTT. It yields the protein CASSPIQGATDTQYF.

This chain uses TRBV7-8 with TRBJ2-5, with TRBD2 matching over 8 bases. CDR3 length: 17 amino acids. The germline V gene encodes CDR1 SGHVS and CDR2 FQNEAQ. J lost 4 bases, V lost 2 bases, and 12 bases had no gene match. CDR3 in DNA: TGTGCCAGCAGCTTAAAGGCCCGGGGGACTAGAGGAGAGACCCAGTACTTC. Translating gives CASSLKARGTRGETQYF.

The chain is built from TRBV5-1 and TRBJ2-5; 7 bases agree with TRBD2. Trimming removed 1 base from V and 5 bases from J; junction bases left unmatched: 8. Germline CDR1 and CDR2: SGHRS and YFSETQ. This CDR3 has 15 residues. CDR3 in DNA: TGCGCCAGCAGCTTGTTCGGCCCCGGGGGGGAGACCCAGTACTTC. The encoded protein is CASSLFGPGGETQYF. Using reference TRBV5-1 and TRBJ2-5 for the parts outside the CDR3, the full variable domain is KAGVTQTPRYLIKTRGQQVTLSCSPISGHRSVSWYQQTPGQGLQFLFEYFSETQRNKGNFPGRFSGRQFSNSRSEMNVSTLELGDSALYLCASSLFGPGGETQYFGPGTRLLVL.